The entry below describes one T cell receptor beta chain. This specimen comes from a study of T-cell memory formation after mild COVID-19. TCRdb reprocessed the 5' RACE reads via MiXCR and lists one record per CDR3 protein. Of more than 110,000 distinct CDR3 sequences listed, roughly 13% were seen once; the top ten hold about 27%. The CDR3 extends over 13 amino acids. CDR1 and CDR2 (germline): SGHTA, FQGNSA. The V gene lost 5 bases and the J gene lost 10 bases, with 15 bases spanning the gap. The sequenced sample consisted of PBMCs or a T cell subset sorted from them (not recorded which). J is TRBJ2-1 and V is TRBV7-2; tentative D call: TRBD2 (6 bases). The clonotype was recovered from an adult woman who had mild COVID-19 (a few samples of this study predate the infection). Cell type and time point are not known. The DNA of the CDR3 is TGTGCCAGCAGCATAATCTCGGCGGGGGAGCAGTTCTTC. Translated: CASSIISAGEQFF.